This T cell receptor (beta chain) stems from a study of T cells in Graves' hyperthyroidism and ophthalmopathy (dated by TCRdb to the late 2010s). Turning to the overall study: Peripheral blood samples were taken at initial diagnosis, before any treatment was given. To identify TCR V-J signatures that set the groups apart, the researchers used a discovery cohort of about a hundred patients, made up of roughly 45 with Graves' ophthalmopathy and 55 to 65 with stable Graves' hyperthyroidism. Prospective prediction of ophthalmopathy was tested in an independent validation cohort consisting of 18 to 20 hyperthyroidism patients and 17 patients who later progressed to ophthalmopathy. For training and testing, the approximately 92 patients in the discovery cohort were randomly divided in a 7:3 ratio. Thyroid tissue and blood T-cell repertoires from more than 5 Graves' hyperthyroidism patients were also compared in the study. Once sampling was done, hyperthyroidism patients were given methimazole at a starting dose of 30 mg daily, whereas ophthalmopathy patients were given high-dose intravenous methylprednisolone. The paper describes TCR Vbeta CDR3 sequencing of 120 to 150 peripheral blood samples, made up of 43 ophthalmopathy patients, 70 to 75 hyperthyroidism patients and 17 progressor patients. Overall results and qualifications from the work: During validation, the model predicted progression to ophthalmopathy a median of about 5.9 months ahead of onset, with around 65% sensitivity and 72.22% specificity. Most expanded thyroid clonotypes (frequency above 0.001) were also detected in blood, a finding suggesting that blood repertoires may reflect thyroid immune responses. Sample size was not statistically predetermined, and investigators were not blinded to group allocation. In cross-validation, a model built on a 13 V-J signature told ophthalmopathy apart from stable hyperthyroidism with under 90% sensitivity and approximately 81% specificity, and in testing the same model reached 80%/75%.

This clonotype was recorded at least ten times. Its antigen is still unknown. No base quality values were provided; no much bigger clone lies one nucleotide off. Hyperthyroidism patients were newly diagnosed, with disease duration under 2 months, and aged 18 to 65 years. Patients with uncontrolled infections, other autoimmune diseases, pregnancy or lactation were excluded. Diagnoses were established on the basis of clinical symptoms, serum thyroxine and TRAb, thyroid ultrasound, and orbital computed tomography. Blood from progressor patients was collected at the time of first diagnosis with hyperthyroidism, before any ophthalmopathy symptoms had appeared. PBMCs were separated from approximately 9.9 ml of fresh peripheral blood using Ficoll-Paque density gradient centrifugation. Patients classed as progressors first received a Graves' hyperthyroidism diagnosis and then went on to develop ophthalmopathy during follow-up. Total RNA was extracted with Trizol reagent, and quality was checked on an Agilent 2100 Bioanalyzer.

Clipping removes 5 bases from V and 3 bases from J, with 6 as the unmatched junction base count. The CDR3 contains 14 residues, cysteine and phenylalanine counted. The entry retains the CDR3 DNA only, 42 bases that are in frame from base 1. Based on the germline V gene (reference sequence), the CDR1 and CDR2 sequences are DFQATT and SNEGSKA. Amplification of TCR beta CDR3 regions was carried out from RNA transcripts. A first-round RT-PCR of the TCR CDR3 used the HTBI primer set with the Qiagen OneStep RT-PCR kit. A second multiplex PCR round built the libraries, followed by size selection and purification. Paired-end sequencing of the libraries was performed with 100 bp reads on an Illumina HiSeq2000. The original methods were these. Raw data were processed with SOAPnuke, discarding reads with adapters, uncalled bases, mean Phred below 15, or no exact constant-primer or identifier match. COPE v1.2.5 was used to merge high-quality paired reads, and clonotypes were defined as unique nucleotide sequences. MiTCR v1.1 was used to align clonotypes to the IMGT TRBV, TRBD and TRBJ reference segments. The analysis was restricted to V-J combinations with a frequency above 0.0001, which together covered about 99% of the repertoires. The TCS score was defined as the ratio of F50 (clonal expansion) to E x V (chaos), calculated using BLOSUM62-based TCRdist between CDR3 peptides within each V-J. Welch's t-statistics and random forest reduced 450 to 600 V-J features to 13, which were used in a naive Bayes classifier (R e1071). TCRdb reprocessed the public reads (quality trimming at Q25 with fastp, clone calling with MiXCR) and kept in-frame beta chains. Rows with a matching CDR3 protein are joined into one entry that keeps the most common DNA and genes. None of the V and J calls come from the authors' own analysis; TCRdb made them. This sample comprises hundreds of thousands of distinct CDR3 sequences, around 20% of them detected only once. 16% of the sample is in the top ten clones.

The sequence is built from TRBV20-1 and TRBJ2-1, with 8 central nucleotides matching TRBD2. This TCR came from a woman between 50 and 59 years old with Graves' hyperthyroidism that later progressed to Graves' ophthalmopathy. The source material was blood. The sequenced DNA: TGCAGTGCTTCACAGCGGGGGAGCTACAATGAGCAGTTCTTC. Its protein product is CSASQRGSYNEQFF.